What follows are 20 T cell receptor beta chains derived from one specimen sequenced in a study of blood T cell repertoires in COVID-19 (dated by TCRdb to about 2020). The receptor library was made with the immunoSEQ multiplex PCR assay. Here the immuneACCESS table is served through TCRdb, limited to in-frame sequences with V and J called. Missing clones are a known gap in these copies; in checked studies unresolved V genes cover under half, and the rest lacks a known reason. The sample table lists about 150,000 clones, roughly 84% of them with a count of one. The ten largest clones represent roughly 8% of the sample. Material for sequencing was PBMCs or T cells enriched from blood (not recorded which). The receptors here all came from a woman aged 45-60 years who had recovered from COVID-19.

This clone was seen only a few times. The gene calls are TRBV19 and TRBJ1-2, with a tentative D call TRBD1 (6 bases). The V and J ends lost 0 bases and 12 bases respectively, with 17 bases between them. Germline V gene data show CDR1 as LNHDA and CDR2 as SQIVND (reference sequence). The CDR3 consists of 14 residues. Here the CDR3 DNA reads TGTGCCAGTAGTATAGATCAACAGGGCCGAAGACACACCTTC. Translated: CASSIDQQGRRHTF.

The rearrangement uses TRBV5-4 and TRBJ2-7; D is ambiguous. CDR1 SGHNT and CDR2 YYREEE come from the germline V gene (reference sequence). This CDR3 region has 12 residues. Trimming stripped 5 bases from V and 2 bases from J, with 8 bases between. CDR3 sequence reads: CASRSAAYEQYF. In nucleotides, the CDR3 is TGTGCCAGCAGATCGGCGGCCTACGAGCAGTACTTC.

The chain joins TRBV25-1 to TRBJ2-7, with TRBD2 matching over 14 bases. This CDR3 has 13 residues. V lost 9 bases and J lost 9; bases outside the gene matches: 7. Germline loops: CDR1 MGHDK, CDR2 SYGVNS. CDR3 amino acids: CASRGLAGESQYF. The CDR3 bases are TGTGCCAGTAGGGGACTAGCGGGGGAATCGCAGTACTTC.

The gene calls are TRBV2 and TRBJ2-5; the match to TRBD2 covers 16 bases. The germline gives CDR1 SNHLY, CDR2 FYNNEI. There are 17 residues in the CDR3. Trimming took 8 bases from V and 7 from J; bases not matched to a gene: 13. The CDR3 region is CASHSGTSGGAGGTQYF. CDR3 DNA sequence: TGTGCCAGCCATTCCGGGACTAGCGGGGGGGCCGGTGGGACCCAGTACTTC.

This clone was seen a few times. This chain uses TRBV5-4 with TRBJ2-7; D perhaps matches TRBD1 (5 bases). V dropped 3 bases and J dropped 0 bases, with 7 bases sitting between them. This CDR3 is built from 13 residues. Per the germline V gene, CDR1 is SGHNT and CDR2 is YYREEE (reference sequence). The CDR3 DNA is TGTGCCAGCAGCTGGGGCCACTCCTACGAGCAGTACTTC. Its protein product is CASSWGHSYEQYF. Drawing the rest from reference TRBV5-4 and TRBJ2-7, the complete variable domain is ETGVTQSPTHLIKTRGQQVTLRCSSQSGHNTVSWYQQALGQGPQFIFQYYREEENGRGNFPPRFSGLQFPNYSSELNVNALELDDSALYLCASSWGHSYEQYFGPGTRLTVT.

J is TRBJ1-4 and V is TRBV5-6; 7 positions match TRBD1. J was trimmed by 14 bases and V by 4 bases; bases with no gene match: 17. This CDR3 region has 15 residues. CDR1 and CDR2 (germline): SGHDT, YYEEEE. The CDR3 bases are TGTGCCAGCAGCAAAAGGGGGGCAGGGGGAACTCCGCTGTTTTTT. As protein: CASSKRGAGGTPLFF.

The chain recombines TRBV27 with TRBJ1-3; 11 bases match TRBD1. With V trimmed by 1 base and J by 0 bases, 5 bases remained unmatched. In germline, CDR1 is MNHEY, CDR2 SMNVEV (reference sequence). The CDR3 extends over 18 amino acids. CDR3 in amino acids: CASSLYGQGAASGNTIYF. The CDR3 DNA follows: TGTGCCAGCAGTTTATATGGACAGGGGGCGGCCTCTGGAAACACCATATATTTT.

The CDR3: CASSDRRQGVAFF. As DNA, the CDR3 is TGTGCCAGCAGCGACCGGCGGCAGGGGGTTGCTTTCTTT. The V gene is TRBV11-3, the J gene TRBJ1-1, with 7 bases fitting TRBD1. The CDR3 is made up of 13 amino acids. Germline V gives CDR1 SGHNT, CDR2 YENEEA. V dropped 5 bases and J dropped 11; count of bases not matched to a gene: 11.

The V gene is TRBV6-5, the J gene TRBJ2-7; tentative D call: TRBD2 (5 bases). The CDR3 contains 14 residues. Germline CDR1 and CDR2: MNHEY and SVGAGI. V was clipped by 4 bases and J by 0 bases, with 10 bases between them. The CDR3 bases are TGTGCCAGCAGTTCGAACAGCGGCTCCTACGAGCAGTACTTC. It translates to CASSSNSGSYEQYF.

This rearrangement joins TRBV11-2 to TRBJ2-7; 10 bases agree with TRBD1. V was clipped by 1 base and J by 2 bases; unmatched bases: 8. The CDR3 contains 17 residues. Germline V gives CDR1 SGHAT, CDR2 FQNNGV. CDR3 protein: CASSLVPGQGKPYEQYF. The DNA for the CDR3 is TGTGCCAGCAGCTTAGTCCCGGGACAGGGGAAGCCCTACGAGCAGTACTTC.

This clone was observed a single time. The chain links TRBV27 to TRBJ2-7, with 9 bases lining up with TRBD2. CDR1 MNHEY and CDR2 SMNVEV come from the germline V gene (reference sequence). V lost 3 bases, J lost 3 bases, and 9 bases stayed unmatched. The CDR3 runs to 16 residues. The CDR3 DNA reads as TGTGCCAGCAGTTTTGCGGGACTAGCAACCTTCTACGAGCAGTACTTC. Protein: CASSFAGLATFYEQYF.

This clone was seen only a few times. The chain employs TRBV9 and TRBJ2-3; D gene ambiguous. Trimming removed 2 bases from V and 3 bases from J, with 7 bases in between. Per germline, CDR1 SGDLS and CDR2 YYNGEE. The CDR3 extends over 13 amino acids. CDR3 region: CASSVSSTDTQYF. In DNA form, the CDR3 reads TGTGCCAGCAGCGTCTCCAGTACAGATACGCAGTATTTT. The full variable domain, rest sourced from reference TRBV9 and TRBJ2-3, is DSGVTQTPKHLITATGQRVTLRCSPRSGDLSVYWYQQSLDQGLQFLIQYYNGEERAKGNILERFSAQQFPDLHSELNLSSLELGDSALYFCASSVSSTDTQYFGPGTRLTVL.

The genes are TRBV2 and TRBJ2-7; D is unclear. Trimming cost V 7 bases and J 3 bases, with 13 bases left between them. The CDR3 contains 13 residues. Looked up from germline, CDR1 is SNHLY and CDR2 is FYNNEI. Written as DNA, the CDR3 is TGTGCCAGCAATCAGGTCGTCGGCTACGAGCAGTACTTC. This encodes CASNQVVGYEQYF.

This clone was counted ten times or more. The V gene is TRBV19, the J gene TRBJ2-7; 11 bases agree with TRBD1. Per the germline V gene, CDR1 is LNHDA and CDR2 is SQIVND (reference sequence). V shed 5 bases and J 2 bases; nucleotides not matched to a gene: 8. The CDR3 contains 16 residues. Here the CDR3 reads CASSPPPGQGAYEQYF. Written as DNA, the CDR3 is TGTGCCAGTAGTCCTCCTCCGGGACAGGGGGCCTACGAGCAGTACTTC.

J is TRBJ1-5 and V is TRBV6-5; the D gene is possibly TRBD1 (6 bases). Trimming stripped 6 bases from V and 7 bases from J, with 13 bases between. In germline, CDR1 is MNHEY, CDR2 SVGAGI. This CDR3 has 13 amino acids. In DNA form, the CDR3 reads TGTGCCAGCAGGGAGACAGGAATGCAGCCCCAGCATTTT. This encodes CASRETGMQPQHF.

This chain joins TRBV11-1 and TRBJ1-1; 7 nucleotides agree with TRBD1. The CDR3 has 13 residues. The germline gives CDR1 SGHAT, CDR2 FQDESV (reference sequence). Trimming cost V 6 bases and J 3 bases; bases outside gene matches: 4. This chain's CDR3 is CASRFTGDTEAFF. In DNA, the CDR3 is TGTGCCAGCAGGTTTACAGGGGACACTGAAGCTTTCTTT.

The chain is built from TRBV6-5 and TRBJ1-2; D possibly corresponds to TRBD1 (6 bases). In germline, CDR1 is MNHEY, CDR2 SVGAGI. V was shortened by 7 bases and J by 7 bases, with 16 bases between the two germline ends. The CDR3 totals 13 residues. CDR3 in DNA: TGTGCCAGCAACCCGCGGGGGGCCGGTGGCTACACCTTC. Protein: CASNPRGAGGYTF.

The rearrangement uses TRBV10-3 and TRBJ2-3; possible D gene TRBD2, 6 bases. The V gene lost 10 bases and the J gene lost 0 bases, with 23 bases spanning the gap. Germline-derived CDR1 and CDR2 are ENHRY and SYGVKD. The CDR3 is 17 residues long. CDR3 loop: CATSKLGTGSSTDTQYF. CDR3 nucleotides: TGTGCCACCTCAAAACTAGGGACTGGCTCTAGCACAGATACGCAGTATTTT.

The V and J genes are TRBV29-1 and TRBJ2-7; 7 nucleotides line up with TRBD2. From germline, CDR1 is SQVTM and CDR2 ANQGSEA. Unmatched junction bases numbered 4, after V lost 6 bases and J lost 2 bases. The CDR3 has 12 amino acids. CDR3 DNA sequence: TGCAGCGTGGGGGGGAGTCCCTACGAGCAGTACTTC. This translates into CSVGGSPYEQYF.

The chain is built from TRBV28 and TRBJ1-1, with D tentatively TRBD1 (5 bases). Deletions cut 3 bases from V and 4 bases from J, with 12 bases between. The germline V gene encodes CDR1 MDHEN and CDR2 SYDVKM. The CDR3 extends over 14 amino acids. The CDR3 DNA follows: TGTGCCAGCAGTTTCGGGGGGGGTAGCACTGAAGCTTTCTTT. This sequence encodes CASSFGGGSTEAFF.